This T cell receptor beta chain was captured by sequencing in a study of T cells in Graves' hyperthyroidism and ophthalmopathy. Study-wide results and limits: Also found in blood were most expanded thyroid clonotypes above 0.001.

Amplification of TCR beta CDR3 regions was performed using RNA transcripts as template. The HTBI set primed first-round TCR CDR3 RT-PCR. A single record per CDR3 protein comes from TCRdb applying MiXCR to the multiplex PCR reads. The profile shows about 500,000 distinct CDR3 sequences, 15% to 20% of them singletons. The CDR3 contains 12 residues. CDR1 is MNHNS and CDR2 is SASEGT in the germline V gene. V was trimmed by 3 bases and J by 8 bases, leaving 7 bases between them. Uncontrolled infection, other autoimmune disease, pregnancy or lactation disqualified patients from enrolment. Each 10 ml fresh peripheral blood draw supplied the PBMCs. This clonotype has a handful of counts. Its antigen is currently unknown.

The receptor was isolated from a woman aged 18 to 35 with Graves' ophthalmopathy. The chain links TRBV6-1 to TRBJ1-4, with D perhaps matching TRBD1 (5 bases). Sequencing was done on a sample of blood. CDR3 in amino acids: CASSDQGEKLFF. CDR3 coding DNA: TGTGCCAGCAGTGATCAGGGAGAAAAACTGTTTTTT.